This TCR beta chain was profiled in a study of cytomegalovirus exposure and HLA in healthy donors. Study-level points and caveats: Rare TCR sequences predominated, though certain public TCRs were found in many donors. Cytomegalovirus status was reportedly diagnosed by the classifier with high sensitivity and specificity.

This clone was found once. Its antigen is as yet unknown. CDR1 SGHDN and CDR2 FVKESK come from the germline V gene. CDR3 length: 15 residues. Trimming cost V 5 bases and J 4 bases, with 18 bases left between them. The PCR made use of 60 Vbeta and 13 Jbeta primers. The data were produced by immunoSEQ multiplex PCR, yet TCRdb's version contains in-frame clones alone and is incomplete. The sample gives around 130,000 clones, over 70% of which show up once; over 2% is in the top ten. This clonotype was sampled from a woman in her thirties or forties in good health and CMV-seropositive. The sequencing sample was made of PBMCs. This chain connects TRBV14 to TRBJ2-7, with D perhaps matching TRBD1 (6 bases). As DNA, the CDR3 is TGTGCCAGCAGCGCCGGACAGTACGGATTATACGAGCAGTACTTC. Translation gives CASSAGQYGLYEQYF.